This is a list of T cell receptor beta chains from one sample in a study of blood T cell repertoires in COVID-19. The assay was immunoSEQ multiplex PCR, and TCRdb's table has in-frame clones only and misses some. The sample has 200,000 to 300,000 clones, approximately 86% seen once. Material: peripheral blood. The source is a man between 40 and 49 years old who had recovered from COVID-19. Both conserved end residues are part of each CDR3. Fields, in order: V gene, clone size, D gene, J gene, CDR3 DNA, CDR3 protein. The D gene is left open where the match is weak. Rows give clone size only sometimes, using once, few, many, or a class for an expanded clone.

TRBV9	few	TRBD1	TRBJ2-5	TGTGCCAGCAGCGTAGACCAGGGGGCTAAAGAGACCCAGTACTTC	CASSVDQGAKETQYF
TRBV27	.	TRBD1	TRBJ2-3	TGTGCCAGCAGTTCAATCCGGGACAGGACTAGCACAGATACGCAGTATTTT	CASSSIRDRTSTDTQYF
TRBV6-5	.	TRBD1	TRBJ2-7	TGTGCCAGCAGTTACAACTCCGGGACAGGGAACTACGAGCAGTACTTC	CASSYNSGTGNYEQYF
TRBV5-1	.	.	TRBJ2-7	TGCGCCAGCAGCCCCACGCGTCCACAGGGCGGGCAGTACTTC	CASSPTRPQGGQYF
TRBV18	.	.	TRBJ2-3	TGTGCCAGCTCACCAAAAACTGCCACAGATACGCAGTATTTT	CASSPKTATDTQYF
TRBV18	.	TRBD1	TRBJ2-7	TGTGCCAGCTCACCCGCAGGGGGCCACTACTACGAGCAGTACTTC	CASSPAGGHYYEQYF
TRBV23-1	.	TRBD1	TRBJ2-7	TGCGCCAGCAGTACCGGGACAGGTCCCCTCGAGCAGTACTTC	CASSTGTGPLEQYF
TRBV5-1	.	TRBD2	TRBJ2-1	TGCGCCAGCAGTTACCCAGCCGGGACTAGCGGCCCACAAGGGACGAATGAGCAGTTCTTC	CASSYPAGTSGPQGTNEQFF
TRBV30	.	TRBD2	TRBJ2-3	TGTGCCTGGAGAGCTAGACTAGCGGGAGCAGATACGCAGTATTTT	CAWRARLAGADTQYF
TRBV10-1	.	TRBD1	TRBJ1-2	TGCGCCAGCAGAGATTCAGGACAGGTCTATGGCTACACCTTC	CASRDSGQVYGYTF
TRBV2	.	TRBD1	TRBJ1-5	TGTGCCAGCAGCGGCGGTGACAGGGGTAATCAGCCCCAGCATTTT	CASSGGDRGNQPQHF
TRBV19	once	TRBD2	TRBJ2-3	TGTGCCAGTAGTATCGGACTAGCGTCAGATACGCAGTATTTT	CASSIGLASDTQYF
TRBV18	.	TRBD1	TRBJ1-6	TGTGCCAGCTCACCACGGGCAGGACAGGGGGACAATTCACCCCTCCACTTT	CASSPRAGQGDNSPLHF
TRBV6-5	.	TRBD2	TRBJ2-2	TGTGCCAGCAGTTACTCCCAACTAGCGGGAGTAGGGGAGCTGTTTTTT	CASSYSQLAGVGELFF
TRBV27	once	.	TRBJ2-2	TGTGCCAGCAGGAGAGCGGTGAACACCGGGGAGCTGTTTTTT	CASRRAVNTGELFF
TRBV7-9	few	TRBD1	TRBJ2-5	TGTGCCAGCAGCTTAACCACAGGGGTCGGGGAGACCCAGTACTTC	CASSLTTGVGETQYF
TRBV2	.	.	TRBJ2-3	TGTGCCAGCAACATTGGAGGGTCTAGCACAGATACGCAGTATTTT	CASNIGGSSTDTQYF
TRBV25-1	.	.	TRBJ2-7	TGTGCCAGCGGCCAGGGTGTGTACGAGCAGTACTTC	CASGQGVYEQYF
TRBV19	.	.	TRBJ1-1	TGTGCCAGTAGTATCGGGGGGAAGGAAGCTTTCTTT	CASSIGGKEAFF
TRBV4-3	.	TRBD2	TRBJ2-1	TGCGCCAGCAGCTTACAGCGGGACGCCTACAATGAGCAGTTCTTC	CASSLQRDAYNEQFF
TRBV2	.	.	TRBJ1-6	TGTGCCAGCAGAGGACAAAGCTCCTATAATTCACCCCTCCACTTT	CASRGQSSYNSPLHF
TRBV7-2	.	.	TRBJ2-5	TGTGCCAGCAGCTCAGACAGGTTCCAAGAGACCCAGTACTTC	CASSSDRFQETQYF
TRBV3-1/TRBV3-2	.	.	TRBJ1-2	TGTGCCAGCAGCCAAGATAAGTCAGGTCACACCTTC	CASSQDKSGHTF
TRBV7-2	.	TRBD2	TRBJ2-2	TGTGCCAGCAGCTCCGGACTAGCGACAGGCACCGGGGAGCTGTTTTTT	CASSSGLATGTGELFF
TRBV15	.	.	TRBJ2-3	TGTGCCACCAGCAATGAGCCCGCTAGCACAGATACGCAGTATTTT	CATSNEPASTDTQYF
TRBV5-1	.	TRBD2	TRBJ2-1	TGCGCCAGCAGCTTGGGTTGGACTAGCGGCCGGGGGGAGCAGTTCTTC	CASSLGWTSGRGEQFF
TRBV7-6	.	.	TRBJ2-5	TGTGCCAGCAGCCCACGGGTGGGGGCCCAAGAGACCCAGTACTTC	CASSPRVGAQETQYF
TRBV5-4	.	TRBD2	TRBJ2-7	TGTGCCAGCAGCCGGGGGGGTAGCGGGCTCTACGAGCAGTACTTC	CASSRGGSGLYEQYF
TRBV21-1	.	.	TRBJ1-6	TGTGCCAGCAGCAAGCTGGCCAGGGAAGGGGGCTCCTATAATTCACCCCTCCACTTT	CASSKLAREGGSYNSPLHF
TRBV2	.	TRBD1	TRBJ2-7	TGTGCCAGCAGTACTGACAGGGCGACCGAGCAGTACTTC	CASSTDRATEQYF
TRBV5-4	.	TRBD2	TRBJ2-1	TGTGCCAGCAGCTTGTACGGGAGGGCCCACAATGAGCAGTTCTTC	CASSLYGRAHNEQFF
TRBV7-9	.	.	TRBJ1-1	TGTGCCAGCAGCGCCTCACAGGGTGAGGGCACTGAAGCTTTCTTT	CASSASQGEGTEAFF
TRBV29-1	.	.	TRBJ1-2	TGCAGCGTTGACTTTAACTATGGCTACACCTTC	CSVDFNYGYTF
TRBV5-6	.	TRBD2	TRBJ2-7	TGTGCCAGCAGCTCCCGGAATGGGGGGGGTGAGATTGAGCAGTACTTC	CASSSRNGGGEIEQYF
TRBV5-6	.	TRBD2	TRBJ2-1	TGTGCCAGCATCCTGCTAGCGGGGGGCCACAATGAGCAGTTCTTC	CASILLAGGHNEQFF
TRBV3-1/TRBV3-2	.	TRBD2	TRBJ2-7	TGTGCCAGCAGCCGAGCCTCCGGGACTAGCGGCGAGCAGTACTTC	CASSRASGTSGEQYF
TRBV6-2/TRBV6-3	.	.	TRBJ1-1	TGTGCCAGCAGTAGCTTCGACACTGAAGCTTTCTTT	CASSSFDTEAFF
TRBV7-2	once	TRBD2	TRBJ2-7	TGTGCCAGCAGCTTACGATGGGGGGGGGAAAACTACGAGCAGTACTTC	CASSLRWGGENYEQYF
TRBV21-1	.	.	TRBJ2-3	TGTGCCAGCAGCTCCCGACAGGGCACAGATACGCAGTATTTT	CASSSRQGTDTQYF
TRBV27	.	.	TRBJ2-3	TGTGCCAGCAGTTCCTCCCAGTTGTTAGATACGCAGTATTTT	CASSSSQLLDTQYF